Below, 13 T cell receptor beta chains from the same sample are listed, as sequenced in a study of blood T cell repertoires in COVID-19 (dated by TCRdb to 2020 to 2022). The library came from the immunoSEQ multiplex PCR assay. As stored in TCRdb, this immuneACCESS dataset retains in-frame rearrangements with V and J assigned. A fraction of the clones does not appear; measured against another copy, unresolved V genes explain less than half of the discrepancy, and the remainder lacks a known reason. Across this sample there are 240,000 or so clones, with almost 85% seen only once. The ten largest clonotypes hold around 1.8% of the sample. The sample was peripheral blood. The source of these receptors is a woman older than 75 with acute or convalescent COVID-19.

This clone was picked up one time. V is TRBV7-3 and J is TRBJ2-5; 13 bases are shared with TRBD2. J lost 7 bases, V lost 5 bases, and 7 bases had no gene match. The CDR3 extends over 15 amino acids. Germline lookup yields CDR1 SGHTA and CDR2 FQGTGA. Here the CDR3 reads CASSQGLAGLGTQYF. The CDR3 nucleotides read TGTGCCAGCAGCCAGGGACTAGCGGGACTCGGGACCCAGTACTTC. Full variable domain (rest looked up from reference TRBV7-3 and TRBJ2-5): GAGVSQTPSNKVTEKGKYVELRCDPISGHTALYWYRQSLGQGPEFLIYFQGTGAADDSGLPNDRFFAVRPEGSVSTLKIQRTERGDSAVYLCASSQGLAGLGTQYFGPGTRLLVL.

The rearrangement links TRBV27 to TRBJ1-2, with TRBD1 matching over 9 bases. The CDR3 length is 14 residues. V gave up 3 bases and J gave up 7 bases; unmatched junction bases: 6. Germline CDR1 and CDR2: MNHEY and SMNVEV (reference sequence). The CDR3 DNA is TGTGCCAGCAGTTTGGACAGGGGATTTGGTGGCTACACCTTC. It encodes CASSLDRGFGGYTF.

This clone has just a few counts. V gene TRBV29-1 combines with J gene TRBJ1-2; TRBD1 might be the D (5 bases). CDR3 length: 11 amino acids. Trimming pared 4 bases from V and 8 bases from J, leaving 11 bases between. Germline V gene lookup returns CDR1 SQVTM and CDR2 ANQGSEA. The CDR3 DNA sequence: TGCAGCGTTGGCAGGGTAGAAGGCTACACCTTC. Amino acids: CSVGRVEGYTF.

The chain joins TRBV10-1 to TRBJ2-2; 11 bases fit TRBD1. With 4 bases clipped from V and 3 bases from J, the junction kept 1 base outside the gene matches. This CDR3 has 15 residues. Looked up from germline, CDR1 is WNHNN and CDR2 is SYGVQD (reference sequence). The DNA for the CDR3 is TGCGCCAGCAGTGGGACAGGGGGCTACACCGGGGAGCTGTTTTTT. This sequence encodes CASSGTGGYTGELFF.

The chain carries TRBV13 and TRBJ1-3; D call uncertain. Trimming stripped 2 bases from V and 4 bases from J, with 15 bases between. This CDR3 contains 16 residues. Germline values: CDR1 PRHDT, CDR2 FYEKMQ (reference sequence). The CDR3 coding sequence is TGTGCCAGCAGCTTACGACGCCTAGGAGGCGGAAACACCATATATTTT. Translation gives CASSLRRLGGGNTIYF.

V usage is TRBV7-8 and J usage is TRBJ1-5, with 11 bases that match TRBD1. Looked up from germline, CDR1 is SGHVS and CDR2 is FQNEAQ. CDR3 length: 14 residues. The J segment lost 7 bases and the V segment lost 6 bases, leaving 5 bases of the junction unmatched. The CDR3 DNA sequence: TGTGCCAGCAGGGCCGGACAGGGGGCCCAGCCCCAGCATTTT. Its translation is CASRAGQGAQPQHF.

This chain links TRBV19 with TRBJ2-3; 14 bases align to TRBD2. Germline V CDR1 and CDR2: LNHDA, SQIVND (reference sequence). The CDR3 runs to 15 residues. J gave up 6 bases and V 6 bases, and 5 bases lay outside the gene matches. In nucleotides, the CDR3 is TGTGCCAGTAGGGGACTAGCGGGAGCGGAGGATACGCAGTATTTT. Encoded protein: CASRGLAGAEDTQYF.

The chain couples TRBV9 to TRBJ2-3; possibly TRBD1 for D (6 bases). This CDR3 has 16 amino acids. The germline V and J ends were trimmed by 0 bases and 0 bases, with 11 bases remaining between them. Germline V gene lookup returns CDR1 SGDLS and CDR2 YYNGEE. For the CDR3, the DNA is TGTGCCAGCAGCGTAGCAGGGGTTAGTAGCACAGATACGCAGTATTTT. Translation: CASSVAGVSSTDTQYF.

This clone has only one observation. The chain has TRBV6-2 or TRBV6-3 and TRBJ1-2; D is undetermined. The V and J ends lost 5 bases and 1 base respectively, with 17 bases between them. The CDR3 spans 16 residues. In germline, CDR1 is MNHEY, CDR2 SVGEGT. The CDR3 loop is CASSGSSDRGNYGYTF. For the CDR3, the DNA is TGTGCCAGCAGTGGATCGTCGGACCGGGGTAACTATGGCTACACCTTC.

The V call is TRBV12-3 or TRBV12-4, the J call TRBJ2-5; a weak D match, TRBD1 (5 bases). CDR3 length equals 13 residues. Trimming pared 6 bases from V and 5 bases from J, leaving 13 bases between. CDR3 amino acids: CASSKQVRETQYF. The DNA of the CDR3 is TGTGCCAGCAGCAAACAGGTTCGTGAGACCCAGTACTTC.

The CDR3 spells CASSWTRTGANVLTF. The DNA for the CDR3 is TGTGCCAGCAGCTGGACTAGAACTGGGGCCAACGTCCTGACTTTC. V and J are TRBV6-5 and TRBJ2-6, with 7 nucleotides matching TRBD2. Germline V lookup: CDR1 MNHEY, CDR2 SVGAGI. The J segment lost 2 bases and the V segment lost 6 bases, leaving 4 bases of the junction unmatched. The length of the CDR3 is 15 residues.

V usage is TRBV19 and J usage is TRBJ2-2, with 9 bases identical to TRBD2. This CDR3 has 15 residues. Germline V lookup: CDR1 LNHDA, CDR2 SQIVND (reference sequence). The ends lost 7 bases at V and 6 bases at J; junction bases unmatched: 9. The CDR3 is CASNPSSGKAGELFF. In nucleotides, the CDR3 is TGTGCCAGTAATCCCTCTAGCGGGAAAGCCGGGGAGCTGTTTTTT. Supplemented by reference TRBV19 and TRBJ2-2, the full variable domain reads DGGITQSPKYLFRKEGQNVTLSCEQNLNHDAMYWYRQDPGQGLRLIYYSQIVNDFQKGDIAEGYSVSREKKESFPLTVTSAQKNPTAFYLCASNPSSGKAGELFFGEGSRLTVL.

The chain combines TRBV28 with TRBJ1-2; 11 bases agree with TRBD1. From germline, CDR1 is MDHEN and CDR2 SYDVKM. CDR3 length: 14 residues. Trimming cost V 7 bases and J 4 bases; bases outside gene matches: 5. CDR3 sequence reads: CASTPGQGGYGYTF. CDR3 in DNA: TGTGCCAGCACCCCGGGACAGGGGGGCTATGGCTACACCTTC.